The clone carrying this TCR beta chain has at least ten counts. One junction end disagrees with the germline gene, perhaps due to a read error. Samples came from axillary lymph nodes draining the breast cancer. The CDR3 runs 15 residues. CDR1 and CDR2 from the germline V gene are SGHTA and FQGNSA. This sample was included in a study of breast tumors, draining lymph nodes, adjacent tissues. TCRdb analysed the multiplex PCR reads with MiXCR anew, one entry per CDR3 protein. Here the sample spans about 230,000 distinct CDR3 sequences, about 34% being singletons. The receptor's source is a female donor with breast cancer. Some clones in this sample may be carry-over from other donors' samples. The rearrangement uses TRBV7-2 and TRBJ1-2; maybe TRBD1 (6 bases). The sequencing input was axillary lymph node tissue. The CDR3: CASRGGTSNHYGYPF. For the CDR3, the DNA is TGTGCCAGTAGGGGGGGGACCTCAAACCACTATGGCTACCCCTTC.